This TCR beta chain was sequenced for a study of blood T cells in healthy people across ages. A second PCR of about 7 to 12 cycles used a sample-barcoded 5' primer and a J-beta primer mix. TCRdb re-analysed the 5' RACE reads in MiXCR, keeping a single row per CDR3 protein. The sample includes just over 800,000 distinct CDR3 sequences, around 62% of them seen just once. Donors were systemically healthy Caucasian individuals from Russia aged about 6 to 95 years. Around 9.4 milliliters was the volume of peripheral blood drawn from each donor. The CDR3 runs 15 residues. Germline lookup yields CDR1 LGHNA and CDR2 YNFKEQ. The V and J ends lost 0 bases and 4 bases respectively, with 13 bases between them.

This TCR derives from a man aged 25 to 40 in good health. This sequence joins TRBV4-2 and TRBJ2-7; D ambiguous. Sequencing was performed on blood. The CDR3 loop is CASSQERLETYEQYF. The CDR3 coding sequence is TGTGCCAGCAGCCAAGAAAGGCTCGAAACGTACGAGCAGTACTTC.